A single sample is the source of the 6 T cell receptor beta chains below, sequenced in a study of blood T cell repertoires in COVID-19. Sequencing was performed with immunoSEQ multiplex PCR; in TCRdb, only in-frame clones are kept and a portion is missing. The sample has 65,000 to 90,000 clones; around 76% are singletons. The sample taken for sequencing was peripheral blood. These receptors were collected from a man in his 70s with active or convalescent COVID-19.

In DNA, the CDR3 is TGTGCCAGTAGTATAACAGGTTTTCAAGAGACCCAGTACTTC. It yields the protein CASSITGFQETQYF. The chain carries TRBV19 and TRBJ2-5; D possibly corresponds to TRBD1 (5 bases). Per the germline V gene, CDR1 is LNHDA and CDR2 is SQIVND (reference sequence). The germline V and J ends were trimmed by 2 bases and 2 bases, with 9 bases remaining between them. The CDR3 has 14 residues.

The chain links TRBV10-1 to TRBJ1-4; 7 nucleotides line up with TRBD1. From germline, CDR1 is WNHNN and CDR2 SYGVQD (reference sequence). V shed 10 bases and J 0 bases; nucleotides not matched to a gene: 5. This CDR3 comprises 14 residues. CDR3 protein: CATTGAPTNEKLFF. The CDR3 region has the DNA TGCGCCACCACAGGGGCCCCAACTAATGAAAAACTGTTTTTT.

The CDR3 DNA reads TGTGCCAGCAGCCAGTACAGGGTCAATGAGCAGTTCTTC. Translated: CASSQYRVNEQFF. The chain is built from TRBV3-1 (or the pseudogene TRBV3-2) and TRBJ2-1; a possible D gene is TRBD1 (6 bases). CDR1 is LGHDT, CDR2 YNNKEL, per germline (reference sequence). V was pared by 3 bases and J by 6 bases, with 9 bases between. The CDR3 runs 13 residues.

The rearrangement joins TRBV4-1 to TRBJ2-5; 7 positions match TRBD1. Germline V CDR1 and CDR2: MGHRA, YSYEKL. This CDR3 is 15 amino acids long. With V trimmed by 0 bases and J by 4 bases, 5 bases remained unmatched. The CDR3: CASSQEGSGGETQYF. In DNA, the CDR3 is TGCGCCAGCAGCCAAGAGGGATCAGGGGGAGAGACCCAGTACTTC.

This chain connects TRBV7-9 to TRBJ1-6; perhaps TRBD1 as D (5 bases). The CDR3 sequence is 15 residues long. CDR1 SEHNR and CDR2 FQNEAQ come from the germline V gene (reference sequence). The germline V and J ends were trimmed by 5 bases and 7 bases, with 15 bases remaining between them. CDR3: CASSITGVGNSPLHF. In DNA form, the CDR3 reads TGTGCCAGCAGCATTACGGGGGTAGGAAATTCACCCCTCCACTTT.

The V gene is TRBV11-1, the J gene TRBJ1-1, with D maybe TRBD1 (6 bases). CDR1 is SGHAT and CDR2 is FQDESV in the germline V gene (reference sequence). The CDR3 consists of 13 residues. Trimming took 5 bases from V and 0 from J, leaving 7 bases between them. CDR3 nucleotide sequence: TGTGCCAGCAGCCAGGGGATGAACACTGAAGCTTTCTTT. Residues: CASSQGMNTEAFF.